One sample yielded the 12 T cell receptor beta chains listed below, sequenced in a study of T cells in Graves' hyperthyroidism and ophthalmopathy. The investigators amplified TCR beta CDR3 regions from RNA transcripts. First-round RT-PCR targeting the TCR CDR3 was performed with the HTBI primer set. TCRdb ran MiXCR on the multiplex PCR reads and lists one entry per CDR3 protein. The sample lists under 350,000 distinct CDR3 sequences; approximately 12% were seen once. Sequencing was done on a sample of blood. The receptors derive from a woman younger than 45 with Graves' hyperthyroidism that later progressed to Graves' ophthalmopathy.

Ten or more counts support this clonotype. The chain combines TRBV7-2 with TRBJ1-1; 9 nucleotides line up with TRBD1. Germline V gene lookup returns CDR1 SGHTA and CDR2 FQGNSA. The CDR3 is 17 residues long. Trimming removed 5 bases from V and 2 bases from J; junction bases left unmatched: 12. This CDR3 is CASSPGTGFEFNTEAFF. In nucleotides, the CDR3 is TGTGCCAGCAGCCCCGGGACAGGGTTCGAGTTTAACACTGAAGCTTTCTTT.

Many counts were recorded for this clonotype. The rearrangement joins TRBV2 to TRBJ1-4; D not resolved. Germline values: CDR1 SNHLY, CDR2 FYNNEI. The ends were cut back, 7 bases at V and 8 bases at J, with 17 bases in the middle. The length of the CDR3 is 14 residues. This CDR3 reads CASTGSLVTEKLFF. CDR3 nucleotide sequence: TGTGCCAGCACTGGCAGCTTGGTAACGGAAAAACTGTTTTTT.

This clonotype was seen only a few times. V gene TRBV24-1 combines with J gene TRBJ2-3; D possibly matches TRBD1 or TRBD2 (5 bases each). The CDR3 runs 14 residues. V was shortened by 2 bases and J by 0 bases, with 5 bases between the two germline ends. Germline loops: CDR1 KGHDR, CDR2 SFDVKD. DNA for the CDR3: TGTGCCACCAGTGATTGGGACAGCACAGATACGCAGTATTTT. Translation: CATSDWDSTDTQYF.

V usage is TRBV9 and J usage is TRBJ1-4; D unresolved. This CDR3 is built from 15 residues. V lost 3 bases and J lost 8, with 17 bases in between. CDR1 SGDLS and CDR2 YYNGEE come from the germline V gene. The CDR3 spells CASSGAPLSGEKLFF. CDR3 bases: TGTGCCAGCAGCGGCGCCCCTTTATCTGGGGAAAAACTGTTTTTT.

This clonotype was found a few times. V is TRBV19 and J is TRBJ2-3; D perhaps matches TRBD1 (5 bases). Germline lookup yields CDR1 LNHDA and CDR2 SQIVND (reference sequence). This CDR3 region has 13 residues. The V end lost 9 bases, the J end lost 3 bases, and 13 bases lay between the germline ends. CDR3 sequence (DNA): TGTGCCAGCGAAGGGGTCCTGACAGATACGCAGTATTTT. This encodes CASEGVLTDTQYF.

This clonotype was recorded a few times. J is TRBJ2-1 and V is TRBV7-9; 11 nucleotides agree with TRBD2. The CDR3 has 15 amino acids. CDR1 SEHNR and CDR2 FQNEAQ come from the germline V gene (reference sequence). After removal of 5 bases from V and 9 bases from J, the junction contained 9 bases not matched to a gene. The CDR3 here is CASSPSGTSGLEQFF. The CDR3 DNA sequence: TGTGCCAGCAGCCCTTCCGGGACTAGCGGTCTTGAGCAGTTCTTC.

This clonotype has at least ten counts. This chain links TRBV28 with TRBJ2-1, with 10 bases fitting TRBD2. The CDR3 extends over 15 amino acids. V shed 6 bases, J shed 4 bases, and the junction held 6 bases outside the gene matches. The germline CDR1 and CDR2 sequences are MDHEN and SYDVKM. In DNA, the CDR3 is TGTGCCAGCAGCTACCTAGCGGGAGAATACAATGAGCAGTTCTTC. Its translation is CASSYLAGEYNEQFF.

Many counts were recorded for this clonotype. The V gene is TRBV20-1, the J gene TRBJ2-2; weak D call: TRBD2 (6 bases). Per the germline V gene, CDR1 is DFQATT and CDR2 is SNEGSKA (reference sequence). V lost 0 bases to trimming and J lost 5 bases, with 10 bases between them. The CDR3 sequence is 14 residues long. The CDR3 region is CSARDLARTGELFF. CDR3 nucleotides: TGCAGTGCTAGAGACCTAGCGCGGACCGGGGAGCTGTTTTTT.

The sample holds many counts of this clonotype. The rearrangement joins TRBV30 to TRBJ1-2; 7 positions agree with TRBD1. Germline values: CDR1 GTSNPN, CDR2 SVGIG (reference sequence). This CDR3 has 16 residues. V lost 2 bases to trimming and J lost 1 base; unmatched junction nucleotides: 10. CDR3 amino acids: CAWSFAGGSVNYGYTF. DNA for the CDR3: TGTGCCTGGAGTTTCGCAGGGGGGAGTGTTAACTATGGCTACACCTTC. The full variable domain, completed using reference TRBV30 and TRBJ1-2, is SQTIHQWPATLVQPVGSPLSLECTVEGTSNPNLYWYRQAAGRGLQLLFYSVGIGQISSEVPQNLSASRPQDRQFILSSKKLLLSDSGFYLCAWSFAGGSVNYGYTFGSGTRLTVV.

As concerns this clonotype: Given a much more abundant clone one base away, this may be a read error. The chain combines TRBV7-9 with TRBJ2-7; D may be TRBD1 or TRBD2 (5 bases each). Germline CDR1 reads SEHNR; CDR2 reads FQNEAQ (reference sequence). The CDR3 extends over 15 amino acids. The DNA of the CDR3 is TGTCCCAGCAGCCACCCGGTGGCAGGGCGGGACGAGCAGTACTTC. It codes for CPSSHPVAGRDEQYF.

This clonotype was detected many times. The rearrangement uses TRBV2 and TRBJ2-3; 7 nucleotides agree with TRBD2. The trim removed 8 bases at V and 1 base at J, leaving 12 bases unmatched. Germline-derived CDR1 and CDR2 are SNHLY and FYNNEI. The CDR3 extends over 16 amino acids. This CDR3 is CASVKGEAGRTDTQYF. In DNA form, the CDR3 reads TGTGCCAGCGTCAAGGGAGAAGCGGGGCGCACAGATACGCAGTATTTT.

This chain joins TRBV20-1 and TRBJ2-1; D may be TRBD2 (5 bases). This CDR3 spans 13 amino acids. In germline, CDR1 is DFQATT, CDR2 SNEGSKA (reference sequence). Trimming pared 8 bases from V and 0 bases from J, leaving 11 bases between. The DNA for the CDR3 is TGCAGTACCGCGGGTTCCTCCTACAATGAGCAGTTCTTC. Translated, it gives CSTAGSSYNEQFF.